Listed here are 24 T cell receptor beta chains from one sample, sequenced in a study of cytomegalovirus exposure and HLA in healthy donors. Researchers ran the PCR with 60 Vbeta and 13 Jbeta primers. TCRdb keeps only in-frame clones here, not all; method: immunoSEQ multiplex PCR. The sample has about 180,000 clones, 60% to 85% seen once; the top ten hold around 1.5%. The sequenced sample consisted of PBMCs. These receptors came from a man aged 18 to 30 in good health and CMV-seronegative.

This clone was detected a few times. The rearrangement links TRBV25-1 to TRBJ1-1; a weak D match, TRBD1 (5 bases). The CDR3 has 13 amino acids. Trimming left V 3 bases short and J 7 bases short, with 12 bases between. Per the germline V gene, CDR1 is MGHDK and CDR2 is SYGVNS. Written as DNA, the CDR3 is TGTGCCAGCAGTGATTTCCAGGGCCTTGAAGCTTTCTTT. Translation gives CASSDFQGLEAFF.

This clone showed up just once. The rearrangement joins TRBV7-8 to TRBJ2-7; D uncertain. V lost 1 base to trimming and J lost 2 bases, with 15 bases between them. The CDR3 covers 16 residues. Germline lookup yields CDR1 SGHVS and CDR2 FQNEAQ. The DNA of the CDR3 is TGTGCCAGCAGCTTAGTTCAGGATTTAGGCCCCTACGAGCAGTACTTC. Residues: CASSLVQDLGPYEQYF.

The CDR3 nucleotides are TGCGCCAGCAGCCAAGCAGAGGGAGGGAGTGAAAAACTGTTTTTT. Its protein product is CASSQAEGGSEKLFF. The chain uses TRBV4-1 and TRBJ1-4, with D hard to call. The length of the CDR3 is 15 residues. With 1 base removed from V and 7 bases from J, the gap between germline ends came to 13 bases. CDR1 and CDR2 (germline): MGHRA, YSYEKL.

The CDR3 DNA sequence: TGCGCCAGCAGCTTGGAGATGGGTTCGGGCACTGAAGCTTTCTTT. Its translation is CASSLEMGSGTEAFF. This chain links TRBV5-1 with TRBJ1-1; D gene ambiguous. The V and J ends lost 0 bases and 4 bases respectively, with 13 bases between them. Germline V gene sequence: CDR1 SGHRS, CDR2 YFSETQ. The CDR3 totals 15 residues.

The rearrangement joins TRBV6-1 to TRBJ2-1; 8 bases map to TRBD1. With V trimmed by 7 bases and J by 4 bases, 6 bases remained unmatched. This CDR3 region has 14 residues. Germline values: CDR1 MNHNS, CDR2 SASEGT. The CDR3 region is CASTRQGKYNEQFF. CDR3 coding DNA: TGTGCCAGCACTCGACAGGGGAAATACAATGAGCAGTTCTTC.

This clone was seen a few times. This sequence joins TRBV7-9 and TRBJ2-7, with 9 bases aligning to TRBD1. Germline CDR1 reads SEHNR; CDR2 reads FQNEAQ (reference sequence). After removal of 5 bases from V and 5 bases from J, the junction contained 7 bases not matched to a gene. This CDR3 is 14 amino acids long. The CDR3 coding sequence is TGTGCCAGCAGCCCCCGACAGGGGGGGGACGAGCAGTACTTC. It is translated as CASSPRQGGDEQYF.

The CDR3 is CASSFAREQFF. CDR3 nucleotides: TGCGCCAGCAGCTTTGCGCGTGAGCAGTTCTTC. The rearrangement uses TRBV5-1 and TRBJ2-1; the D is unclear. The CDR3 length is 11 residues. From germline, CDR1 is SGHRS and CDR2 YFSETQ. V dropped 2 bases and J dropped 9 bases, with 6 bases sitting between them.

The rearrangement joins TRBV19 to TRBJ1-1; possible D gene TRBD1, 5 bases. The V end was cut by 5 bases, the J end by 0 bases, with 13 bases between. The CDR3 has 15 amino acids. Per germline, CDR1 LNHDA and CDR2 SQIVND (reference sequence). The CDR3 sequence is CASSALTVMNTEAFF. The CDR3 DNA sequence: TGTGCCAGTAGTGCCTTGACAGTCATGAACACTGAAGCTTTCTTT.

J is TRBJ1-1 and V is TRBV7-9; a weak D match, TRBD1 (6 bases). V lost 5 bases to trimming and J lost 8 bases, with 9 bases between them. The CDR3 has 11 amino acids. Germline CDR1 and CDR2: SEHNR and FQNEAQ (reference sequence). CDR3 nucleotides: TGTGCCAGCAGCCGCCAGGGGGAAGCTTTCTTT. Its translation: CASSRQGEAFF.

V usage is TRBV6-1 and J usage is TRBJ1-5, with D possibly TRBD1 on 5 matching bases. Trimming left V 3 bases short and J 0 bases short, with 9 bases between. The germline V gene encodes CDR1 MNHNS and CDR2 SASEGT. This CDR3 has 15 residues. This CDR3 is CASSEAGNSNQPQHF. DNA of the CDR3: TGTGCCAGCAGTGAGGCAGGGAATAGCAATCAGCCCCAGCATTTT.

This chain uses TRBV27 with TRBJ2-1; 11 nucleotides line up with TRBD2. The length of the CDR3 is 15 residues. The V gene end was trimmed by 6 bases and the J gene end by 4 bases; junction bases not matched to a gene: 5. The germline V gene has CDR1 MNHEY and CDR2 SMNVEV (reference sequence). CDR3 nucleotides: TGTGCCAGCAGACTAGCGGGGGATAGGTACAATGAGCAGTTCTTC. This sequence encodes CASRLAGDRYNEQFF.

V is TRBV6-5 and J is TRBJ2-1, with 11 bases fitting TRBD1. The V segment lost 6 bases and the J segment 5 bases; nucleotides outside the gene matches: 6. The CDR3 totals 15 residues. Germline CDR1 and CDR2: MNHEY and SVGAGI. In nucleotides, the CDR3 is TGTGCCAGCAGGGTGGGGACAGGGGGGCACAATGAGCAGTTCTTC. It specifies CASRVGTGGHNEQFF.

The genes are TRBV2 and TRBJ1-3; no clear D gene. The CDR3 consists of 14 residues. Per germline, CDR1 SNHLY and CDR2 FYNNEI. V was clipped by 4 bases and J by 4 bases, with 11 bases between them. CDR3 sequence reads: CASSGSRIGNTIYF. CDR3 in DNA: TGTGCCAGCAGTGGTTCTCGTATAGGAAACACCATATATTTT. Looking up the rest from reference TRBV2 and TRBJ1-3 gives the full variable domain: EPEVTQTPSHQVTQMGQEVILRCVPISNHLYFYWYRQILGQKVEFLVSFYNNEISEKSEIFDDQFSVERPDGSNFTLKIRSTKLEDSAMYFCASSGSRIGNTIYFGEGSWLTVV.

CDR3 DNA sequence: TGCGCCAGCAGGGGCGGGGTAAGCACAGATACGCAGTATTTT. Translating it yields CASRGGVSTDTQYF. The chain combines TRBV5-1 with TRBJ2-3; tentatively, D is TRBD2 (6 bases). Germline CDR1 reads SGHRS; CDR2 reads YFSETQ. This CDR3 is 14 amino acids long. V lost 5 bases and J 0 bases, leaving 10 bases between the germline ends.

This clone was recorded a few times. The chain has TRBV6-1 and TRBJ1-2; a weak D match, TRBD1 (6 bases). V lost 2 bases and J lost 4, with 20 bases in between. The CDR3 loop spans 17 amino acids. CDR1 is MNHNS and CDR2 is SASEGT in the germline V gene. In DNA form, the CDR3 reads TGTGCCAGCAGTGAAACGTTGGTGGACAGCGGTATCTATGGCTACACCTTC. Translated: CASSETLVDSGIYGYTF.

The rearrangement links TRBV7-9 to TRBJ2-7; tentatively, D is TRBD1 (6 bases). Trimming pared 6 bases from V and 8 bases from J, leaving 17 bases between. The CDR3 runs 13 residues. The germline V gene encodes CDR1 SEHNR and CDR2 FQNEAQ (reference sequence). The CDR3 nucleotides read TGTGCCAGCAGTTTGAGCCGGGACATAAAGCAGTACTTC. Translating gives CASSLSRDIKQYF.

The chain employs TRBV6-6 and TRBJ2-3; possibly TRBD1 for D (6 bases). Trimming pared 5 bases from V and 2 bases from J, leaving 17 bases between. This CDR3 has 16 residues. The germline CDR1 and CDR2 sequences are MNHNY and SVGAGI (reference sequence). CDR3 loop: CASSALEAGATDTQYF. The DNA of the CDR3 is TGTGCCAGCAGTGCCCTAGAAGCAGGGGCCACAGATACGCAGTATTTT.

V gene TRBV7-3 combines with J gene TRBJ1-6, with D perhaps matching TRBD1 (5 bases). CDR1 SGHTA and CDR2 FQGTGA come from the germline V gene. CDR3 length: 15 amino acids. The V gene lost 4 bases and the J gene lost 7 bases, with 14 bases spanning the gap. The CDR3 DNA follows: TGTGCCAGCAGCTCTCGGGGGTCGGAAAATTCACCCCTCCACTTT. Its protein is CASSSRGSENSPLHF.

The chain joins TRBV5-1 to TRBJ2-1; D gene uncertain. CDR1 is SGHRS, CDR2 YFSETQ, per germline. With 3 bases removed from V and 4 bases from J, the gap between germline ends came to 2 bases. This CDR3 contains 11 residues. The CDR3 reads CASSSYNEQFF. The CDR3 DNA sequence: TGCGCCAGCAGCTCATACAATGAGCAGTTCTTC.

The chain has TRBV10-2 and TRBJ2-3; D is unclear. CDR1 is WSHSY and CDR2 is SAAADI in the germline V gene. This CDR3 is 12 amino acids long. V dropped 8 bases and J dropped 1 base, with 7 bases sitting between them. The CDR3 DNA reads TGCGCCAGCGGCTCAGGCACAGATACGCAGTATTTT. It yields the protein CASGSGTDTQYF.

V gene TRBV4-1 combines with J gene TRBJ2-1; TRBD2 matches at 9 bases. The CDR3 totals 18 residues. Germline CDR1 is MGHRA and CDR2 is YSYEKL. With 0 bases clipped from V and 4 bases from J, the junction kept 10 bases outside the gene matches. CDR3 residues: CASSQDLGAGGSYNEQFF. The CDR3 nucleotides are TGCGCCAGCAGCCAAGATCTGGGGGCGGGAGGGTCTTACAATGAGCAGTTCTTC.

This sequence joins TRBV5-6 and TRBJ2-6; D not certain. The V end was cut by 4 bases, the J end by 1 base, with 9 bases between. This CDR3 comprises 15 residues. Germline CDR1 and CDR2: SGHDT and YYEEEE. CDR3 residues: CASSKAGSGANVLTF. Written as DNA, the CDR3 is TGTGCCAGCAGCAAAGCAGGTTCTGGGGCCAACGTCCTGACTTTC.

In its sample, this clone was seen once. The chain carries TRBV6-1 and TRBJ1-6; 7 bases align to TRBD1. The CDR3 extends over 15 amino acids. The trim removed 5 bases at V and 7 bases at J, leaving 8 bases unmatched. The germline gives CDR1 MNHNS, CDR2 SASEGT. Here the CDR3 DNA reads TGTGCCAGCAGTCAAACTGCAGGGGGGAATTCACCCCTCCACTTT. Protein: CASSQTAGGNSPLHF.

This clone was counted a few times. This rearrangement joins TRBV5-1 to TRBJ1-1; TRBD1 matches 7 bases. Per the germline V gene, CDR1 is SGHRS and CDR2 is YFSETQ. The CDR3 covers 14 residues. With 3 bases clipped from V and 5 bases from J, the junction kept 7 bases outside the gene matches. CDR3 DNA sequence: TGCGCCAGCAGCTCAACAGGGGCGGCGACTGAAGCTTTCTTT. Its translation is CASSSTGAATEAFF.